The present entry profiles one T cell receptor beta chain with its context. The antigen it binds to is not known. The input lacks base qualities; no much larger clone sits a single base away. The sample is drawn from a study of metastatic and nonmetastatic thyroid tumors (dated by TCRdb to the early 2020s). At the level of the whole study: The researchers compared repertoires between peripheral blood samples and tumor or nodule tissue samples from patients with malignant or benign thyroid disease.

No patient had received any treatment before thyroid surgery. The study retrospectively analysed patient clinical samples collected from the early 2010s to the late 2010s using T-cell receptor beta sequencing. According to the germline V gene, CDR1 reads SGHDT and CDR2 reads YYEEEE. Including the terminal cysteine and phenylalanine, the CDR3 comprises 16 residues. Only the CDR3 part of the read is kept: 48 bases, read in frame from the first base. V loses 0 bases at its end and J loses 7 bases; junction bases beyond the gene matches: 6. General conclusions and limits of the study: In both blood and tumor samples, TCR beta diversity was reported to be significantly higher in malignant tumors than in benign nodules.

The library relied on PCR. The sample was run on an Illumina HiSeq 4000. High-throughput sequencing was used to profile the TCR beta-chain CDR3 region of each patient. Per the authors' processing: Drawing on CDR3 differences between clinicopathological groups, the researchers built a classifier meant to tell apart patients with distant-metastatic papillary thyroid cancer. To measure repertoire diversity the researchers used the Shannon index, while the Morisita-Horn index served to gauge how similar the tumor and blood repertoires were. In-frame beta chains were kept once TCRdb had trimmed the public reads at Q25 with fastp and called clones with MiXCR. For this entry, the V and J calls and clone size follow TCRdb and not the study's own pipeline. The sample data list roughly 89,000 clones, and around an eighth of these were observed just once. The ten largest clones take up approximately 8.8% of the sample.

The sequence is built from TRBV5-6 and TRBJ2-2; 10 bases in between match TRBD1. The clonotype originates from a female donor with papillary thyroid cancer or a benign thyroid nodule (not recorded which). Some clones in this sample may be carry-over from other donors' samples. The source material was tumor tissue. The encoded CDR3 is CASSLVWGQGSGELFF. The sequenced DNA: TGTGCCAGCAGCTTGGTTTGGGGACAGGGGAGCGGGGAGCTGTTTTTT. When the CDR3 is completed using the reference TRBV5-6 and TRBJ2-2 genes on either side, the full variable domain is DAGVTQSPTHLIKTRGQQVTLRCSPKSGHDTVSWYQQALGQGPQFIFQYYEEEERQRGNFPDRFSGHQFPNYSSELNVNALLLGDSALYLCASSLVWGQGSGELFFGEGSRLTVL.